One and the same sample provided the 25 T cell receptor beta chains below, sequenced in a study of naive and memory T cell subsets. Both TRBC1 and TRBC2 were covered by a beta constant-region primer of two equimolar oligonucleotides. Using its own MiXCR run on the UMI-ligation and nested PCR reads, TCRdb lists one record per CDR3 protein. The sample lists 25,000 to 30,000 distinct CDR3 sequences, around 10% occurring once. The source material was effector memory CD4+ T cells from blood. Subset given: effector memory, CD45RA- CD27-. The receptors derive from a human donor in good health.

In this sample, this clonotype turned up a few times. CDR3 coding DNA: TGTGCCAGCAGCTTAGGGACAGGAAGACCTAACACTGAAGCTTTCTTT. It yields the protein CASSLGTGRPNTEAFF. The rearrangement joins TRBV7-2 to TRBJ1-1; 7 bases line up with TRBD1. J gave up 2 bases and V 1 base, and 7 bases lay outside the gene matches. Per the germline V gene, CDR1 is SGHTA and CDR2 is FQGNSA. The CDR3 extends over 16 amino acids.

By share, this clonotype ranks as medium-sized. The V gene is TRBV2, the J gene TRBJ2-3, with D hard to call. Germline V gene sequence: CDR1 SNHLY, CDR2 FYNNEI. CDR3 size: 12 residues. V gave up 4 bases and J gave up 2 bases, with 4 bases separating them. The CDR3 loop reads CASSGYTDTQYF. CDR3 bases: TGTGCCAGCAGTGGCTACACAGATACGCAGTATTTT.

The rearrangement links TRBV6-6 to TRBJ1-5; D might be TRBD1 (6 bases). This CDR3 is built from 15 residues. Germline V gene sequence: CDR1 MNHNY, CDR2 SVGAGI (reference sequence). Between the trimmed V and J ends, which lost 6 bases and 6 bases, there was a span of 18 bases. CDR3 sequence: CASSYDRLGGQPQHF. DNA of the CDR3: TGTGCCAGCAGCTACGACAGGCTCGGCGGTCAGCCCCAGCATTTT.

This clonotype occurred many times. The chain employs TRBV21-1 and TRBJ1-3; the table assigns TRBD1, which was not confirmed against the DNA. TRBV21-1 is given as a pseudogene. This CDR3 contains 17 residues. CDR3 residues: CASSKERSGHSGNTIYF. Written as DNA, the CDR3 is TGTGCCAGCAGCAAAGAACGGTCGGGACACTCTGGAAACACCATATATTTT.

This clonotype came up many times. This rearrangement joins TRBV12-3 or TRBV12-4 to TRBJ2-1; TRBD2 is a possible D gene (7 bases). The germline V and J ends were trimmed by 2 bases and 8 bases, with 13 bases remaining between them. CDR3 length: 14 residues. CDR3 bases: TGTGCCAGCAGTTTAACGGGGGGCCGCGATGAGCAGTTCTTC. The encoded protein is CASSLTGGRDEQFF.

The V gene is TRBV18, the J gene TRBJ1-1, with D possibly matching TRBD1 (5 bases). The CDR3 loop spans 15 amino acids. CDR1 is KGHSH, CDR2 LQKENI, per germline. The V end lost 3 bases, the J end lost 3 bases, and 14 bases lay between the germline ends. For the CDR3, the DNA is TGTGCCAGCTCACCGCAAACAGGTCGCGACACTGAAGCTTTCTTT. This codes for CASSPQTGRDTEAFF.

This clonotype has more than one count but fewer than ten. This rearrangement joins TRBV30 to TRBJ1-5; no reliable D call. V gave up 0 bases and J gave up 1 base, with 4 bases separating them. The germline V gene encodes CDR1 GTSNPN and CDR2 SVGIG (reference sequence). The CDR3 totals 13 residues. CDR3 DNA: TGTGCCTGGAGTGTAATGAGCAATCAGCCCCAGCATTTT. Encoded protein: CAWSVMSNQPQHF.

This sequence joins TRBV5-1 and TRBJ1-4; 7 nucleotides align to TRBD1. Germline V gives CDR1 SGHRS, CDR2 YFSETQ. Trimming at V came to 4 bases and at J to 1 base, leaving 10 bases not matched to a gene. The CDR3 runs to 17 residues. The CDR3 reads CASSLQTGTGTNEKLFF. The CDR3 coding sequence is TGCGCCAGCAGCCTTCAGACAGGGACCGGAACTAATGAAAAACTGTTTTTT.

There are a few counts of this clonotype. The chain couples TRBV29-1 to TRBJ2-7; D is ambiguous. This CDR3 spans 14 amino acids. Between the trimmed V and J ends, which lost 6 bases and 1 base, there was a span of 16 bases. Per germline, CDR1 SQVTM and CDR2 ANQGSEA. The CDR3 is CSVRPPQSSYEQYF. The CDR3 DNA follows: TGCAGCGTCCGCCCCCCACAGAGTTCCTACGAGCAGTACTTC.

The chain recombines TRBV7-8 with TRBJ1-6, with no clear D. This CDR3 spans 14 amino acids. With 2 bases removed from V and 8 bases from J, the gap between germline ends came to 10 bases. CDR1 and CDR2 (germline): SGHVS, FQNEAQ. DNA of the CDR3: TGTGCCAGCAGCTTATTCTCAGCGGATTCACCCCTCCACTTT. It translates to CASSLFSADSPLHF.

There are many counts of this clonotype. This chain connects TRBV27 to TRBJ2-5, with D unresolved. Per germline, CDR1 MNHEY and CDR2 SMNVEV (reference sequence). V was cut by 4 bases and J by 0 bases, with 6 bases left in between. This CDR3 spans 13 amino acids. The CDR3 protein is CASSYKDQETQYF. CDR3 bases: TGTGCCAGCAGTTACAAGGACCAAGAGACCCAGTACTTC.

This clonotype was detected only a few times. The chain joins TRBV11-2 to TRBJ2-5; TRBD2 matches 15 bases. The CDR3 is 16 amino acids. Unmatched junction bases numbered 11, after V lost 8 bases and J lost 7 bases. CDR1 and CDR2 from the germline V gene are SGHAT and FQNNGV. CDR3 protein: CASGGGLAGGRGTQYF. CDR3 DNA sequence: TGTGCCAGCGGGGGGGGACTAGCGGGAGGTCGGGGGACCCAGTACTTC.

The chain combines TRBV7-9 with TRBJ1-1; D is uncertain. Trimming stripped 6 bases from V and 1 base from J, with 15 bases between. The length of the CDR3 is 15 residues. The V gene's germline CDR1 is SEHNR and CDR2 FQNEAQ (reference sequence). The CDR3 here is CASRPPSTRNTEAFF. The CDR3 coding sequence is TGTGCCAGCAGACCCCCCAGTACACGGAACACTGAAGCTTTCTTT.

This clonotype was detected many times. The genes are TRBV9 and TRBJ2-7, with TRBD2 matching 13 bases. V lost 0 bases to trimming and J lost 6 bases; unmatched junction nucleotides: 12. This CDR3 is built from 18 residues. Germline V lookup: CDR1 SGDLS, CDR2 YYNGEE. CDR3 DNA sequence: TGTGCCAGCAGCGTAGGTATCGGGACTAGCGGGGTTGAGGGCGAGCAGTACTTC. Protein: CASSVGIGTSGVEGEQYF.

This chain links TRBV5-4 with TRBJ2-5; TRBD2 matches at 7 bases. The CDR3 extends over 14 amino acids. V was pared by 2 bases and J by 5 bases, with 6 bases of the junction left unmatched. CDR1 SGHNT and CDR2 YYREEE come from the germline V gene (reference sequence). CDR3 nucleotides: TGTGCCAGCAGCTTCGGCGGTAGCGGGGAGACCCAGTACTTC. It translates to CASSFGGSGETQYF.

This rearrangement joins TRBV4-1 to TRBJ2-2; TRBD1 matches at 9 bases. Germline V gene data show CDR1 as MGHRA and CDR2 as YSYEKL. CDR3 size: 17 residues. Trimming took 4 bases from V and 6 from J; bases not matched to a gene: 12. The CDR3 nucleotides are TGCGCCAGCAGCCTACGTTCCGGGACAGGGCTGGCCGGGGAGCTGTTTTTT. It translates to CASSLRSGTGLAGELFF.

The chain uses TRBV10-3 and TRBJ1-5, with 7 nucleotides matching TRBD1. This CDR3 has 16 amino acids. Looked up from germline, CDR1 is ENHRY and CDR2 is SYGVKD. V lost 4 bases to trimming and J lost 2 bases; unmatched junction nucleotides: 8. This chain's CDR3 is CAISGGTVLGNQPQHF. Written as DNA, the CDR3 is TGTGCCATCAGTGGCGGGACAGTGCTTGGCAATCAGCCCCAGCATTTT.

The chain has TRBV18 and TRBJ1-6; unclear D gene. CDR1 is KGHSH, CDR2 LQKENI, per germline. The CDR3 has 16 amino acids. The V and J ends lost 2 bases and 14 bases respectively, with 22 bases between them. The CDR3 DNA sequence: TGTGCCAGCTCACCAGGTGTAAAGATGCTTGCCCCAACCCTCCACTTT. Protein sequence: CASSPGVKMLAPTLHF.

In its sample, this clonotype is medium-sized (0.01 to 0.1%). The J gene is TRBJ2-5, the V gene TRBV2; D is unclear. Germline loops: CDR1 SNHLY, CDR2 FYNNEI. V lost 3 bases, J lost 2 bases, and 13 bases lay in between. The CDR3 has 15 amino acids. CDR3 sequence: CASSEVGSLQETQYF. CDR3 DNA sequence: TGTGCCAGCAGTGAGGTTGGATCTCTACAAGAGACCCAGTACTTC.

In its sample, this clonotype is medium-sized. The V and J genes are TRBV16 and TRBJ1-5; 9 nucleotides align to TRBD1. V lost 1 base, J lost 5 bases, and 9 bases stayed unmatched. The CDR3 runs to 17 residues. Germline CDR1 KGHSY, CDR2 FQNENV. The CDR3 loop is CASSQLADGQGHQPQHF. The CDR3 DNA follows: TGTGCCAGCAGCCAATTAGCTGACGGACAGGGGCATCAGCCCCAGCATTTT.

The chain recombines TRBV20-1 with TRBJ2-2; 8 bases match TRBD1. Per germline, CDR1 DFQATT and CDR2 SNEGSKA (reference sequence). The V and J ends lost 6 bases and 2 bases, in that order; junction bases with no gene match: 5. The CDR3 loop spans 14 amino acids. The chain's CDR3 is CSAPDRANTGELFF. The CDR3 DNA reads as TGCAGTGCCCCGGACAGGGCTAACACCGGGGAGCTGTTTTTT.

The chain links TRBV29-1 to TRBJ1-3; 9 nucleotides agree with TRBD1. Germline values: CDR1 SQVTM, CDR2 ANQGSEA. Trimming cost V 4 bases and J 8 bases; bases outside gene matches: 6. The length of the CDR3 is 13 residues. The CDR3 nucleotides are TGCAGCGTTGCCGGGACAGGGACGGACACCATATATTTT. Its translation is CSVAGTGTDTIYF.

This clonotype appeared a few times. This sequence joins TRBV4-3 and TRBJ1-1; the D gene is possibly TRBD1 (5 bases). CDR1 LGHNA and CDR2 YSLEER come from the germline V gene. CDR3 size: 15 residues. Trimming pared 1 base from V and 1 base from J, leaving 10 bases between. CDR3 residues: CASSQVGGGNTEAFF. The CDR3 DNA follows: TGCGCCAGCAGCCAAGTGGGGGGGGGGAACACTGAAGCTTTCTTT.

In DNA, the CDR3 is TGCAGCGTTGAAGGGGTACAGGGGAACACAGATACGCAGTATTTT. It specifies CSVEGVQGNTDTQYF. The chain joins TRBV29-1 to TRBJ2-3; 7 bases agree with TRBD1. Germline V gene data show CDR1 as SQVTM and CDR2 as ANQGSEA. This CDR3 contains 15 residues. J was trimmed by 2 bases and V by 1 base; bases with no gene match: 6.

The chain links TRBV6-6 to TRBJ1-5, with TRBD1 as a possible D gene (6 bases). V lost 7 bases to trimming and J lost 4 bases, with 11 bases between them. This CDR3 spans 13 amino acids. Looked up from germline, CDR1 is MNHNY and CDR2 is SVGAGI (reference sequence). CDR3 in DNA: TGTGCCAGCATGGGGGGCAGAAATCAGCCCCAGCATTTT. As protein: CASMGGRNQPQHF.